These 24 T cell receptor beta chains were all obtained from the same sample, sequenced in a study of shared clonotypes between healthy human individuals. The data were produced by immunoSEQ multiplex PCR, yet TCRdb's version contains in-frame clones alone and is incomplete. The repertoire holds approximately 1.5 million clones, just under 99% seen once, with 0.36% in the top ten. Sequencing used naive CD4+ T cells sorted from blood. Subset meaning: CD45RA+ positively selected. All receptors come from a man younger than 45 in good health.

This chain links TRBV6-1 with TRBJ2-5; 10 bases fit TRBD1. The CDR3 sequence is 19 residues long. The germline V gene encodes CDR1 MNHNS and CDR2 SASEGT. The ends lost 0 bases at V and 1 base at J; junction bases unmatched: 11. CDR3 amino acids: CASSEAVPGQGFLQETQYF. The CDR3, as DNA: TGTGCCAGCAGTGAAGCTGTACCGGGACAGGGGTTCCTCCAAGAGACCCAGTACTTC.

As for this clone: The sample carries other DNA sequences with the same CDR3. This chain uses TRBV10-1 with TRBJ2-3; the D is unclear. In germline, CDR1 is WNHNN, CDR2 SYGVQD (reference sequence). This CDR3 is 14 amino acids long. Trimming left V 0 bases short and J 0 bases short, with 4 bases between. The CDR3, as DNA: TGCGCCAGCAGTGAGTCAACGAGCACAGATACGCAGTATTTT. This sequence encodes CASSESTSTDTQYF.

CDR3: CSVEVLAGGPADTQYF. The CDR3 DNA is TGCAGCGTTGAAGTTTTAGCGGGAGGGCCGGCAGATACGCAGTATTTT. This chain uses TRBV29-1 with TRBJ2-3; TRBD2 aligns across 11 bases. Germline CDR1 is SQVTM and CDR2 is ANQGSEA. Trimming cost V 1 base and J 4 bases; bases outside gene matches: 7. The CDR3 contains 16 residues.

V and J are TRBV19 and TRBJ1-2, with 10 bases that match TRBD1. Per germline, CDR1 LNHDA and CDR2 SQIVND (reference sequence). This CDR3 is 16 amino acids long. V was pared by 3 bases and J by 8 bases, with 12 bases of the junction left unmatched. The CDR3 DNA is TGTGCCAGTAGTATTCGTACCGGGACAGGGGATCGAGGCTACACCTTC. Residues: CASSIRTGTGDRGYTF.

The chain has TRBV7-6 and TRBJ2-1; D is tentatively TRBD1 or TRBD2 (5 bases each). The CDR3 covers 15 residues. The ends were cut back, 1 base at V and 7 bases at J, with 14 bases in the middle. Germline CDR1 SGHVS, CDR2 FNYEAQ. The DNA for the CDR3 is TGTGCCAGCAGCTTAGAGGGGCTCCCGGGGAATGAGCAGTTCTTC. Protein: CASSLEGLPGNEQFF.

This chain connects TRBV28 to TRBJ2-7; 8 bases map to TRBD2. Trimming removed 4 bases from V and 7 bases from J; junction bases left unmatched: 9. Germline CDR1 and CDR2: MDHEN and SYDVKM. The CDR3 length is 14 residues. The DNA for the CDR3 is TGTGCCAGCAGTTCCTTAGCGGGGACGGGTGAGCAGTACTTC. It encodes CASSSLAGTGEQYF.

This chain uses TRBV19 with TRBJ2-5; D may match TRBD1 or TRBD2 (6 bases each). Per the germline V gene, CDR1 is LNHDA and CDR2 is SQIVND (reference sequence). The CDR3 runs 15 residues. Trimming removed 2 bases at V and 5 bases at J, with 15 bases between. The CDR3 here is CASSILSGGGETQYF. The CDR3 nucleotides read TGTGCCAGTAGTATACTGTCCGGGGGCGGGGAGACCCAGTACTTC. The variable domain in full, with the rest retrieved from reference TRBV19 and TRBJ2-5, is DGGITQSPKYLFRKEGQNVTLSCEQNLNHDAMYWYRQDPGQGLRLIYYSQIVNDFQKGDIAEGYSVSREKKESFPLTVTSAQKNPTAFYLCASSILSGGGETQYFGPGTRLLVL.

This chain joins TRBV7-9 and TRBJ1-1; tentatively, D is TRBD1 (6 bases). The CDR3 is 14 amino acids. The V gene lost 5 bases and the J gene lost 0 bases, with 10 bases spanning the gap. The V gene's germline CDR1 is SEHNR and CDR2 FQNEAQ (reference sequence). The CDR3 region is CASSTGTLNTEAFF. DNA of the CDR3: TGTGCCAGCAGCACCGGGACACTGAACACTGAAGCTTTCTTT.

As to this clone: The sample holds other DNA sequences that translate to the same CDR3. The CDR3 is CASSPSSYEQYF. The CDR3, as DNA: TGTGCCAGCTCACCGAGCTCCTACGAGCAGTACTTC. This sequence joins TRBV18 and TRBJ2-7; D remains ambiguous. The germline CDR1 and CDR2 sequences are KGHSH and LQKENI. The V end was cut by 3 bases, the J end by 0 bases, with 3 bases between. The CDR3 totals 12 residues.

The chain recombines TRBV5-1 with TRBJ2-1; 9 bases match TRBD1. V was pared by 3 bases and J by 6 bases, with 7 bases of the junction left unmatched. Germline lookup yields CDR1 SGHRS and CDR2 YFSETQ. The CDR3 is 15 amino acids. The CDR3 sequence is CASSWGQGLFNEQFF. CDR3 nucleotide sequence: TGCGCCAGCAGCTGGGGACAGGGACTATTCAATGAGCAGTTCTTC.

In its sample, this clone was seen once. In DNA form, the CDR3 reads TGTGCCAGCAGTTACGACGCTGGAGGTGGTGAGCAGTTCTTC. Translation gives CASSYDAGGGEQFF. The chain carries TRBV6-5 and TRBJ2-1, with a tentative D call TRBD2 (5 bases). Germline lookup yields CDR1 MNHEY and CDR2 SVGAGI. This CDR3 is built from 14 residues. Trimming stripped 2 bases from V and 9 bases from J, with 14 bases between.

A remark on this clone: The sample holds other DNA sequences that translate to the same CDR3. The rearrangement joins TRBV9 to TRBJ2-1; D gene unclear. Trimming left V 0 bases short and J 2 bases short, with 3 bases between. Germline CDR1 is SGDLS and CDR2 is YYNGEE. The CDR3 is made up of 13 amino acids. The CDR3 region is CASSVATYNEQFF. For the CDR3, the DNA is TGTGCCAGCAGCGTAGCTACCTACAATGAGCAGTTCTTC. The entire variable domain, with the rest obtained from reference TRBV9 and TRBJ2-1, is as follows: DSGVTQTPKHLITATGQRVTLRCSPRSGDLSVYWYQQSLDQGLQFLIQYYNGEERAKGNILERFSAQQFPDLHSELNLSSLELGDSALYFCASSVATYNEQFFGPGTRLTVL.

V usage is TRBV27 and J usage is TRBJ2-1, with 11 positions matching TRBD2. CDR1 and CDR2 (germline): MNHEY, SMNVEV (reference sequence). This CDR3 region has 18 residues. The V and J ends lost 5 bases and 3 bases, in that order; junction bases with no gene match: 12. The CDR3 bases are TGTGCCAGCAGTACATATGACCTACTAGCGGGAGACTACAATGAGCAGTTCTTC. Protein product: CASSTYDLLAGDYNEQFF.

This CDR3 reads CASNSGSAGETQYF. DNA of the CDR3: TGTGCCAGCAATAGCGGGAGCGCAGGGGAGACCCAGTACTTC. The chain combines TRBV6-6 with TRBJ2-5; the match to TRBD2 covers 9 bases. Per germline, CDR1 MNHNY and CDR2 SVGAGI (reference sequence). The CDR3 runs to 14 residues. Trimming cost V 7 bases and J 5 bases; bases outside gene matches: 8.

The chain joins TRBV5-1 to TRBJ2-1; 9 bases line up with TRBD2. The CDR3 sequence is 15 residues long. The germline gives CDR1 SGHRS, CDR2 YFSETQ. With V trimmed by 0 bases and J by 7 bases, 5 bases remained unmatched. The CDR3 here is CASSLGLAVENEQFF. Here the CDR3 DNA reads TGCGCCAGCAGCTTGGGACTAGCGGTAGAGAATGAGCAGTTCTTC. Variable domain in full (rest from reference TRBV5-1 and TRBJ2-1): KAGVTQTPRYLIKTRGQQVTLSCSPISGHRSVSWYQQTPGQGLQFLFEYFSETQRNKGNFPGRFSGRQFSNSRSEMNVSTLELGDSALYLCASSLGLAVENEQFFGPGTRLTVL.

The chain employs TRBV7-9 and TRBJ1-2; D unresolved. CDR3 size: 14 residues. V was clipped by 5 bases and J by 2 bases, with 12 bases between them. In germline, CDR1 is SEHNR, CDR2 FQNEAQ (reference sequence). The CDR3 region has the DNA TGTGCCAGCAGCCAGCCGGCGGGAAACTATGGCTACACCTTC. Its translation: CASSQPAGNYGYTF. Full variable domain (rest looked up from reference TRBV7-9 and TRBJ1-2): DTGVSQNPRHKITKRGQNVTFRCDPISEHNRLYWYRQTLGQGPEFLTYFQNEAQLEKSRLLSDRFSAERPKGSFSTLEIQRTEQGDSAMYLCASSQPAGNYGYTFGSGTRLTVV.

This chain joins TRBV7-2 and TRBJ2-4; D remains ambiguous. The germline V and J ends were trimmed by 0 bases and 6 bases, with 3 bases remaining between them. This CDR3 region has 12 residues. Per the germline V gene, CDR1 is SGHTA and CDR2 is FQGNSA. CDR3 nucleotide sequence: TGTGCCAGCAGCTTAGCCCTAAACATTCAGTACTTC. Translating it yields CASSLALNIQYF.

This clone was picked up one time. The chain has TRBV12-5 and TRBJ2-1; tentative D call: TRBD1 (7 bases). The CDR3 consists of 14 residues. V was pared by 6 bases and J by 5 bases, with 14 bases between. Germline assignment: CDR1 LGHNT and CDR2 FRNRAP. As DNA, the CDR3 is TGTGCTAGTGGCCCCCCAGGGGGGAACAATGAGCAGTTCTTC. This codes for CASGPPGGNNEQFF. Drawing the rest from reference TRBV12-5 and TRBJ2-1, the complete variable domain is DARVTQTPRHKVTEMGQEVTMRCQPILGHNTVFWYRQTMMQGLELLAYFRNRAPLDDSGMPKDRFSAEMPDATLATLKIQPSEPRDSAVYFCASGPPGGNNEQFFGPGTRLTVL.

The chain carries TRBV5-4 and TRBJ1-1; 8 nucleotides align to TRBD1. Germline V gene data show CDR1 as SGHNT and CDR2 as YYREEE (reference sequence). The trim removed 3 bases at V and 5 bases at J, leaving 6 bases unmatched. The CDR3 sequence is 14 residues long. In DNA form, the CDR3 reads TGTGCCAGCAGCTACCACAGGGGGTTGACTGAAGCTTTCTTT. Protein product: CASSYHRGLTEAFF.

This sequence joins TRBV4-3 and TRBJ1-1; D remains ambiguous. Trimming removed 4 bases from V and 0 bases from J, with 15 bases in between. Germline V gene sequence: CDR1 LGHNA, CDR2 YSLEER. CDR3 length: 16 amino acids. CDR3 coding DNA: TGCGCCAGCAGCCTTGGGGTACAGAACCTGAACACTGAAGCTTTCTTT. Translated, it gives CASSLGVQNLNTEAFF.

Concerning this clone: Within the sample, other DNA sequences also encode this same CDR3. This chain links TRBV28 with TRBJ1-5; D gene unclear. The CDR3 runs to 14 residues. Germline V gene data show CDR1 as MDHEN and CDR2 as SYDVKM. The V end lost 8 bases, the J end lost 0 bases, and 11 bases lay between the germline ends. The CDR3, as DNA: TGTGCCAGCTCAAGGACGGTTAGCAATCAGCCCCAGCATTTT. Translating it yields CASSRTVSNQPQHF.

The rearrangement uses TRBV4-1 and TRBJ2-3; D unresolved. This CDR3 has 14 residues. Trimming stripped 4 bases from V and 4 bases from J, with 12 bases between. Germline V lookup: CDR1 MGHRA, CDR2 YSYEKL. CDR3 protein: CASSLKEVADTQYF. The CDR3 DNA follows: TGCGCCAGCAGCCTCAAGGAAGTGGCAGATACGCAGTATTTT.

This chain links TRBV5-1 with TRBJ2-5; D is possibly TRBD1 (6 bases). The CDR3 length is 13 residues. V was clipped by 8 bases and J by 4 bases, with 15 bases between them. CDR1 SGHRS and CDR2 YFSETQ come from the germline V gene. The CDR3 reads CASAQGARETQYF. The CDR3 coding sequence is TGCGCCAGTGCACAGGGCGCCCGAGAGACCCAGTACTTC.

The chain combines TRBV19 with TRBJ1-2; no clear D. Germline loops: CDR1 LNHDA, CDR2 SQIVND (reference sequence). This CDR3 is 12 amino acids long. V lost 8 bases to trimming and J lost 0 bases, with 7 bases between them. The DNA of the CDR3 is TGTGCCAGTCAAGCCTCTAACTATGGCTACACCTTC. Its translation: CASQASNYGYTF.